The 28 T cell receptor beta chains below all came from one sample that was sequenced in a study of identical twins. TCRdb independently ran MiXCR on the 5' RACE reads; one entry per CDR3 protein. Among approximately 220,000 distinct CDR3 sequences listed, approximately 7.3% were seen once. Separately, the same data were catalogued under a study of yellow fever vaccine responses in identical twins.

Sequenced input: CD8+ T cells sorted from blood. Source of these receptors: a woman aged 18-35 years in good health.

This clonotype was picked up many times. The genes are TRBV12-3 or TRBV12-4 and TRBJ2-1, with D uncertain. The V end lost 2 bases, the J end lost 8 bases, and 10 bases lay between the germline ends. This CDR3 comprises 13 residues. CDR3 protein: CASSLTSTYEQFF. The CDR3 nucleotides are TGTGCCAGCAGTTTAACCTCAACCTATGAGCAGTTCTTC.

V and J are TRBV7-2 and TRBJ2-3; 14 bases are a match to TRBD2. CDR1 and CDR2 (germline): SGHTA, FQGNSA. This CDR3 spans 20 amino acids. The trim removed 0 bases at V and 3 bases at J, leaving 11 bases unmatched. The CDR3 spells CASSLAPFLTSGRETDTQYF. The CDR3 region has the DNA TGTGCCAGCAGCTTAGCCCCTTTCCTGACTAGCGGGAGGGAGACAGATACGCAGTATTTT.

This chain's CDR3 is CASGLERRGDTEAFF. The DNA for the CDR3 is TGTGCTAGTGGTTTGGAGAGAAGGGGGGACACTGAAGCTTTCTTT. J is TRBJ1-1 and V is TRBV12-5; possible D gene TRBD1, 6 bases. V lost 1 base, J lost 3 bases, and 12 bases lay in between. CDR3 length equals 15 residues. From germline, CDR1 is LGHNT and CDR2 FRNRAP.

This clonotype has only a few counts. V usage is TRBV19 and J usage is TRBJ2-3, with no clear D. CDR3 length: 14 residues. Per the germline V gene, CDR1 is LNHDA and CDR2 is SQIVND (reference sequence). Trimming took off 3 bases at V and 2 bases at J, with 9 bases between the two ends. The CDR3 sequence is CASSILDLTDTQYF. DNA for the CDR3: TGTGCCAGTAGTATTCTGGATCTCACAGATACGCAGTATTTT.

This clonotype was seen at least ten times. The chain recombines TRBV4-1 with TRBJ2-1; TRBD2 matches 8 bases. This CDR3 is built from 14 residues. The J segment lost 10 bases and the V segment lost 2 bases, leaving 7 bases of the junction unmatched. Germline lookup yields CDR1 MGHRA and CDR2 YSYEKL. The DNA of the CDR3 is TGCGCCAGCAGCCAAACACGACTAGCGCAAGAGCAGTTCTTC. This encodes CASSQTRLAQEQFF.

In its sample, this clonotype was seen a few times. The chain is built from TRBV7-9 and TRBJ2-7, with D tentatively TRBD1 (5 bases). CDR1 SEHNR and CDR2 FQNEAQ come from the germline V gene (reference sequence). CDR3 size: 11 residues. The germline V and J ends were trimmed by 5 bases and 6 bases, with 8 bases remaining between them. This chain's CDR3 is CASSIQGEQYV. CDR3 in DNA: TGTGCCAGCAGCATCCAGGGCGAGCAGTACGTC.

In this sample, this clonotype turned up a few times. V and J are TRBV7-8 and TRBJ2-1; the D is unclear. The length of the CDR3 is 13 residues. Germline V CDR1 and CDR2: SGHVS, FQNEAQ. V was clipped by 0 bases and J by 5 bases, with 5 bases between them. The CDR3 sequence is CASSLAVNNEQFF. The CDR3 DNA follows: TGTGCCAGCAGCTTAGCGGTGAACAATGAGCAGTTCTTC.

This clonotype was picked up a small number of times. V usage is TRBV7-9 and J usage is TRBJ1-5; D call uncertain. The CDR3 covers 13 residues. The V gene lost 8 bases and the J gene lost 1 base, with 9 bases spanning the gap. Germline lookup yields CDR1 SEHNR and CDR2 FQNEAQ (reference sequence). CDR3 nucleotide sequence: TGTGCCAGCGGGCGAGGCAGCAATCAGCCCCAGCATTTT. This sequence encodes CASGRGSNQPQHF.

The chain recombines TRBV5-6 with TRBJ2-1; TRBD2 aligns across 13 bases. The CDR3 runs to 17 residues. The germline gives CDR1 SGHDT, CDR2 YYEEEE. V lost 1 base and J lost 4; bases outside the gene matches: 5. The CDR3 region is CASSLTSGGAGYNEQFF. The CDR3 coding sequence is TGTGCCAGCAGCTTGACTAGCGGGGGGGCTGGGTACAATGAGCAGTTCTTC. Based on the CDR3 plus reference TRBV5-6 and TRBJ2-1, the full variable domain is DAGVTQSPTHLIKTRGQQVTLRCSPKSGHDTVSWYQQALGQGPQFIFQYYEEEERQRGNFPDRFSGHQFPNYSSELNVNALLLGDSALYLCASSLTSGGAGYNEQFFGPGTRLTVL.

This chain connects TRBV6-5 to TRBJ2-4; TRBD1 agrees at 8 bases. With 0 bases clipped from V and 0 bases from J, the junction kept 7 bases outside the gene matches. CDR1 is MNHEY, CDR2 SVGAGI, per germline. The CDR3 extends over 18 amino acids. In DNA form, the CDR3 reads TGTGCCAGCAGTTACTCTGGGACAGGTCCTCTAGCCAAAAACATTCAGTACTTC. Encoded protein: CASSYSGTGPLAKNIQYF.

A few counts support this clonotype. The gene calls are TRBV28 and TRBJ1-4, with 9 bases fitting TRBD1. Germline CDR1 and CDR2: MDHEN and SYDVKM. The CDR3 sequence is 16 residues long. V shed 1 base, J shed 6 bases, and the junction held 6 bases outside the gene matches. This chain's CDR3 is CASSLYRGRGDEKLFF. The CDR3 nucleotides read TGTGCCAGCAGTTTATACAGGGGGCGCGGTGATGAAAAACTGTTTTTT.

This clonotype showed up many times. The DNA of the CDR3 is TGCAGCGTGGAATACGACGGGACAGGAGACCCCTACGAGCAGTACTTC. Its protein is CSVEYDGTGDPYEQYF. The V and J genes are TRBV29-1 and TRBJ2-7, with 8 bases identical to TRBD1. With V trimmed by 6 bases and J by 2 bases, 15 bases remained unmatched. CDR3 length: 16 amino acids. CDR1 is SQVTM and CDR2 is ANQGSEA in the germline V gene.

The genes are TRBV27 and TRBJ2-2; 9 positions match TRBD1. The trim removed 6 bases at V and 4 bases at J, leaving 3 bases unmatched. Per germline, CDR1 MNHEY and CDR2 SMNVEV (reference sequence). This CDR3 spans 14 amino acids. As DNA, the CDR3 is TGTGCCAGCAGCGGGACAGGGATCACCGGGGAGCTGTTTTTT. It translates to CASSGTGITGELFF.

This clonotype was counted many times. The chain recombines TRBV20-1 with TRBJ2-3; the D is unclear. In germline, CDR1 is DFQATT, CDR2 SNEGSKA (reference sequence). The V end lost 0 bases, the J end lost 2 bases, and 12 bases lay between the germline ends. This CDR3 contains 15 residues. CDR3 nucleotide sequence: TGCAGTGCTAGAGATGCCTTCTCTTTCACAGATACGCAGTATTTT. Its protein product is CSARDAFSFTDTQYF.

The genes are TRBV7-9 and TRBJ2-1, with TRBD1 matching over 9 bases. The germline V gene encodes CDR1 SEHNR and CDR2 FQNEAQ (reference sequence). CDR3 size: 17 residues. Germline trimming cut 6 bases from V and 3 bases from J; bases unmatched to any gene: 12. This CDR3 is CASSSRLTGGLYNEQFF. The CDR3 DNA follows: TGTGCCAGCAGTTCCCGCCTGACAGGGGGTCTCTACAATGAGCAGTTCTTC.

This clonotype was observed at least ten times. The chain combines TRBV10-3 with TRBJ2-1; no clear D. This CDR3 has 13 amino acids. Trimming shortened V by 2 bases and J by 5 bases, and 7 bases separated the two germline ends. Germline CDR1 ENHRY, CDR2 SYGVKD. This chain's CDR3 is CAISENANNEQFF. CDR3 DNA sequence: TGTGCCATCAGTGAGAATGCCAACAATGAGCAGTTCTTC.

CDR3 loop: CASSQEGDPRGNNEQFF. The DNA of the CDR3 is TGTGCCAGCAGCCAAGAGGGAGACCCTAGAGGGAACAATGAGCAGTTCTTC. The V call is TRBV4-2, the J call TRBJ2-1; possibly TRBD2 for D (5 bases). Germline V gene lookup returns CDR1 LGHNA and CDR2 YNFKEQ. The V and J ends lost 0 bases and 5 bases respectively, with 17 bases between them. The CDR3 loop spans 17 amino acids.

This rearrangement joins TRBV3-1 to TRBJ2-3; TRBD2 agrees at 12 bases. The CDR3 spans 15 residues. Germline trimming cut 4 bases from V and 2 bases from J; bases unmatched to any gene: 1. Germline V CDR1 and CDR2: LGHDT, YNNKEL (reference sequence). This CDR3 is CASSPSGRATDTQYF. The CDR3 nucleotides are TGTGCCAGCAGCCCTAGCGGGAGGGCCACAGATACGCAGTATTTT.

This clonotype was seen repeatedly, ten times or more. This rearrangement joins TRBV18 to TRBJ2-2; D is unclear. Germline lookup yields CDR1 KGHSH and CDR2 LQKENI. Deletions cut 1 base from V and 3 bases from J, with 9 bases between. This CDR3 is 15 amino acids long. For the CDR3, the DNA is TGTGCCAGCTCACCACTCTTCAGACACACCGGGGAGCTGTTTTTT. This gives the protein CASSPLFRHTGELFF.

This clonotype has more than one count but fewer than ten. V gene TRBV28 combines with J gene TRBJ2-7; D is tentatively TRBD1 or TRBD2 (5 bases each). The germline CDR1 and CDR2 sequences are MDHEN and SYDVKM. Trimming left V 4 bases short and J 6 bases short, with 13 bases between. This CDR3 is 13 amino acids long. The CDR3 loop is CASSSPGGFEQYV. CDR3 bases: TGTGCCAGCAGTTCCCCTGGGGGTTTCGAGCAGTACGTC.

The rearrangement links TRBV9 to TRBJ2-7; 10 bases match TRBD2. The CDR3 contains 14 residues. CDR1 SGDLS and CDR2 YYNGEE come from the germline V gene. The V gene end was trimmed by 4 bases and the J gene end by 3 bases; junction bases not matched to a gene: 4. CDR3: CASSPRTSGYEQYF. CDR3 DNA: TGTGCCAGCAGCCCCCGGACTAGCGGCTACGAGCAGTACTTC.

To note about this clonotype: A much larger clonotype is one base distant, so this may be a read error. This CDR3 is CCARDFMGGDTGELFF. As DNA, the CDR3 is TGCTGTGCTAGAGATTTTATGGGGGGCGACACCGGGGAGCTGTTTTTT. V gene TRBV20-1 combines with J gene TRBJ2-2; D is tentatively TRBD1 or TRBD2 (6 bases each). Per the germline V gene, CDR1 is DFQATT and CDR2 is SNEGSKA (reference sequence). The CDR3 contains 16 residues.

This clonotype was found many times. V usage is TRBV5-1 and J usage is TRBJ1-4; D gene ambiguous. V was pared by 0 bases and J by 2 bases, with 8 bases between. The CDR3 sequence is 15 residues long. CDR1 is SGHRS, CDR2 YFSETQ, per germline. CDR3 loop: CASSLGLRTNEKLFF. The DNA of the CDR3 is TGCGCCAGCAGCTTGGGACTTCGGACTAATGAAAAACTGTTTTTT.

This clonotype was picked up many times. The rearrangement uses TRBV11-2 and TRBJ1-1; no definite D call. Trimming took off 3 bases at V and 4 bases at J, with 12 bases between the two ends. This CDR3 spans 14 amino acids. Looked up from germline, CDR1 is SGHAT and CDR2 is FQNNGV. CDR3 sequence (DNA): TGTGCCAGCAGCTTTGGGCGGTTACGCACTGAAGCTTTCTTT. It codes for CASSFGRLRTEAFF.

This clonotype was recorded at least ten times. Mismatch with germline at one junction end may stem from a read error. J is TRBJ2-1 and V is TRBV7-9; maybe TRBD2 (6 bases). Germline CDR1 reads SEHNR; CDR2 reads FQNEAQ (reference sequence). The CDR3 has 16 amino acids. As DNA, the CDR3 is TGTGCCAGCAGTTATACCGGGACTTCGACCTACTATGAGCAGTTCTTC. Its protein is CASSYTGTSTYYEQFF.

This chain connects TRBV5-6 to TRBJ2-7; no firm D call. CDR1 is SGHDT and CDR2 is YYEEEE in the germline V gene. The CDR3 runs to 12 residues. Deletions cut 4 bases from V and 6 bases from J, with 11 bases between. The CDR3 here is CASSHGGAEQYV. The CDR3 region has the DNA TGTGCCAGCAGCCACGGTGGCGCCGAGCAGTACGTC.

The chain employs TRBV3-1 and TRBJ2-3; weak D call: TRBD2 (5 bases). Looked up from germline, CDR1 is LGHDT and CDR2 is YNNKEL (reference sequence). The CDR3 extends over 15 amino acids. The CDR3 nucleotides read TGTCTCAGCAGTTCTGAGGGCCTCCGTGGAGATACGCAGTATTTT. This gives the protein CLSSSEGLRGDTQYF.

This clonotype came up a few times. This sequence joins TRBV28 and TRBJ2-7, with TRBD1 as a possible D gene (7 bases). The CDR3 covers 14 residues. CDR1 MDHEN and CDR2 SYDVKM come from the germline V gene. The ends were cut back, 7 bases at V and 7 bases at J, with 20 bases in the middle. CDR3 amino acids: CASTTTGTWWEQYF. In nucleotides, the CDR3 is TGTGCCAGCACGACGACAGGGACTTGGTGGGAGCAGTACTTC.